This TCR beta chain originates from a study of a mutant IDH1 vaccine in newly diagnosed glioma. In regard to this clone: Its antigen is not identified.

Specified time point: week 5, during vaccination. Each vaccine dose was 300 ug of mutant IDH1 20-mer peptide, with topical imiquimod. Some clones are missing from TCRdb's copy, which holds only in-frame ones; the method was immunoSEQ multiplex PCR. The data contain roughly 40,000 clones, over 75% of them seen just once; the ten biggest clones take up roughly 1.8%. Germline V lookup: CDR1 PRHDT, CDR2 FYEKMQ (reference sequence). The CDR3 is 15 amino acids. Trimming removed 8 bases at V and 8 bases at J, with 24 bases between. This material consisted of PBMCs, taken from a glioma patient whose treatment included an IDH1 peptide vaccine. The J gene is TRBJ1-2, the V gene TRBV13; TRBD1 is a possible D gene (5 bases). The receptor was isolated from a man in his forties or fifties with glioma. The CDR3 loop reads CASAASKEGRRGYTF. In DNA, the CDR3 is TGTGCCAGCGCAGCTTCGAAGGAGGGGAGGAGAGGCTACACCTTC.